A single sample is the source of the 18 T cell receptor beta chains below, sequenced in a study of cytomegalovirus exposure and HLA in healthy donors. Amplification used 60 Vbeta primers and 13 Jbeta primers. Generated by immunoSEQ multiplex PCR, the TCRdb table keeps only in-frame clones and is missing some. The sample records 160,000 or so clones, roughly 80% being singletons. Sequenced sample: PBMCs. The receptors come from a woman between 45 and 60 years old in good health and CMV-seronegative.

The chain is built from TRBV2 and TRBJ1-1, with a weak D call TRBD1 (6 bases). Germline CDR1 SNHLY, CDR2 FYNNEI. V lost 10 bases to trimming and J lost 1 base, with 13 bases between them. The CDR3 is 13 residues long. The CDR3 region has the DNA TGTGCCACCTTTGGACAGACGAACACTGAAGCTTTCTTT. Residues: CATFGQTNTEAFF.

Remarks on this clone: No DNA is shown, since the ends of the CDR3 on it are uncertain; the CDR3 is the one TCRdb lists. The V call is TRBV28, the J call TRBJ1-6; TRBD1, the table's D call, lacks a check against the DNA. CDR1 is MDHEN, CDR2 SYDVKM, per germline. The CDR3 has 15 amino acids, counting both end residues. CDR3 sequence reads: CASSFLAGDNSPLHF.

The V and J genes are TRBV7-9 and TRBJ2-1; 10 positions agree with TRBD2. The CDR3 length is 15 residues. Germline CDR1 and CDR2: SEHNR and FQNEAQ (reference sequence). V lost 0 bases to trimming and J lost 9 bases; unmatched junction nucleotides: 5. The CDR3 DNA follows: TGTGCCAGCAGCTTAGCCAGCGGGGGGGCCAGTGAGCAGTTCTTC. It yields the protein CASSLASGGASEQFF.

In this sample, this clone turned up once. This sequence joins TRBV5-6 and TRBJ1-2; no definite D call. Per the germline V gene, CDR1 is SGHDT and CDR2 is YYEEEE. The CDR3 is made up of 13 amino acids. The V end was cut by 0 bases, the J end by 4 bases, with 7 bases between. The CDR3 is CASSLVDSYGYTF. CDR3 sequence (DNA): TGTGCCAGCAGCTTGGTCGACTCCTATGGCTACACCTTC.

The chain couples TRBV2 to TRBJ2-5; TRBD1 agrees at 7 bases. The J segment lost 0 bases and the V segment lost 10 bases, leaving 11 bases of the junction unmatched. This CDR3 contains 15 residues. Germline CDR1 and CDR2: SNHLY and FYNNEI. The CDR3 region is CATTIDRVYQETQYF. CDR3 nucleotide sequence: TGTGCCACCACCATCGACAGGGTTTACCAAGAGACCCAGTACTTC.

The chain has TRBV28 and TRBJ1-1; D is undetermined. Germline CDR1 is MDHEN and CDR2 is SYDVKM. This CDR3 has 15 residues. Trimming stripped 3 bases from V and 7 bases from J, with 18 bases between. The CDR3 region is CASSFLKGKGGEAFF. CDR3 DNA sequence: TGTGCCAGCAGTTTCTTAAAAGGGAAGGGAGGTGAAGCTTTCTTT.

This chain joins TRBV23-1 and TRBJ2-7; 8 positions agree with TRBD2. TRBV23-1 is marked as an open reading frame, function uncertain. The junction had 18 bases not matched to a gene; V was cut back by 3 bases and J by 5 bases. The CDR3 is 18 amino acids. CDR3 sequence reads: CASSQSPPGTSDIHEQYF. CDR3 sequence (DNA): TGCGCCAGCAGTCAGTCCCCCCCCGGGACTAGTGATATCCACGAGCAGTACTTC.

The rearrangement uses TRBV6-6 and TRBJ1-3; D is unresolved. Germline loops: CDR1 MNHNY, CDR2 SVGAGI (reference sequence). The CDR3 spans 15 residues. The germline V and J ends were trimmed by 0 bases and 4 bases, with 10 bases remaining between them. The CDR3 region is CASSYSGGFGNTIYF. The DNA for the CDR3 is TGTGCCAGCAGTTACTCGGGAGGATTCGGAAACACCATATATTTT.

The rearrangement uses TRBV2 and TRBJ2-3, with unresolved D. The CDR3 is made up of 11 amino acids. CDR1 and CDR2 (germline): SNHLY, FYNNEI. V was trimmed by 8 bases and J by 7 bases, leaving 10 bases between them. CDR3: CASLRGNTQYF. The CDR3 nucleotides read TGTGCCAGCCTACGAGGAAATACGCAGTATTTT.

The chain is built from TRBV13 and TRBJ1-3, with 12 bases lining up with TRBD1. Trimming at V came to 1 base and at J to 2 bases, leaving 18 bases not matched to a gene. CDR3 length: 22 amino acids. Germline V gene sequence: CDR1 PRHDT, CDR2 FYEKMQ (reference sequence). The CDR3, as DNA: TGTGCCAGCAGCTTAGTTTTCATTTCCTCGGGACAGGGGGCTGAGGCTGGAAACACCATATATTTT. It specifies CASSLVFISSGQGAEAGNTIYF.

This rearrangement joins TRBV6-1 to TRBJ2-7; D is possibly TRBD1 (5 bases). Germline V lookup: CDR1 MNHNS, CDR2 SASEGT. The CDR3 consists of 13 residues. CDR3 amino acids: CAHKGQGYDEQYF. The CDR3 DNA reads TGTGCACACAAGGGGCAGGGCTATGACGAGCAGTACTTC.

The J gene is TRBJ2-1, the V gene TRBV10-3, with D maybe TRBD2 (6 bases). Looked up from germline, CDR1 is ENHRY and CDR2 is SYGVKD. Trimming shortened V by 4 bases and J by 0 bases, and 22 bases separated the two germline ends. This CDR3 has 19 amino acids. CDR3 sequence reads: CAISAAGRVNAGSYNEQFF. The CDR3 nucleotides read TGTGCCATCAGTGCTGCGGGAAGGGTTAATGCGGGCTCCTACAATGAGCAGTTCTTC.

The rearrangement joins TRBV15 to TRBJ1-4; TRBD1 matches at 8 bases. There are 16 residues in the CDR3. J gave up 5 bases and V 6 bases, and 11 bases lay outside the gene matches. Germline V gene sequence: CDR1 LNHNV, CDR2 YYDKDF (reference sequence). CDR3 protein: CATRRTGTALNEKLFF. The DNA for the CDR3 is TGTGCCACCAGACGGACAGGGACGGCTTTGAATGAAAAACTGTTTTTT.

The chain joins TRBV27 to TRBJ2-2; TRBD1 agrees at 7 bases. Germline lookup yields CDR1 MNHEY and CDR2 SMNVEV (reference sequence). V dropped 4 bases and J dropped 5; count of bases not matched to a gene: 4. The CDR3 has 14 residues. The CDR3 nucleotides are TGTGCCAGCAGTTCCGACAGGGCAACCGGGGAGCTGTTTTTT. Translated: CASSSDRATGELFF.

CDR3 sequence (DNA): TGCGCCAGCAGTTCGGACGGCCGGGGGTACTTC. Its translation is CASSSDGRGYF. The chain carries TRBV5-1 and TRBJ2-7; D is perhaps TRBD2 (5 bases). This CDR3 is 11 amino acids long. The ends were cut back, 5 bases at V and 12 bases at J, with 15 bases in the middle. Germline V gene lookup returns CDR1 SGHRS and CDR2 YFSETQ.

V gene TRBV12-2 combines with J gene TRBJ2-5; the D call in the table, TRBD2, was not verified against the DNA. TRBV12-2 is labeled a pseudogene. The CDR3 spans 18 residues. CDR3 loop: CASRLAVIAGVGRETQYF. CDR3 coding DNA: TGTGCAAGTCGCTTAGCAGTGATAGCGGGAGTGGGCCGGGAGACCCAGTACTTC.

In this sample, this clone turned up a few times. This rearrangement joins TRBV7-9 to TRBJ1-1; D unresolved. Trimming stripped 1 base from V and 10 bases from J, with 10 bases between. The CDR3 runs to 12 residues. Germline loops: CDR1 SEHNR, CDR2 FQNEAQ (reference sequence). CDR3 in DNA: TGTGCCAGCAGCTTAGATCAAGGGAGAGCTTTCTTT. Translation: CASSLDQGRAFF.

The genes are TRBV9 and TRBJ1-1; possible D gene TRBD1, 5 bases. Germline CDR1 and CDR2: SGDLS and YYNGEE. The CDR3 loop spans 13 amino acids. Trimming left V 0 bases short and J 7 bases short, with 10 bases between. CDR3 loop: CASSVVWQGEAFF. CDR3 in DNA: TGTGCCAGCAGCGTAGTCTGGCAGGGTGAAGCTTTCTTT.